The 14 T cell receptor beta chains below were found in one sample sequenced in a study of T cell responses to AZD1222 COVID-19 vaccine. Assay: immunoSEQ multiplex PCR; the TCRdb copy retains only in-frame clones and omits some. The repertoire holds about 200,000 clones, around 93% seen once, with around 1% in the top ten. The input for sequencing was peripheral blood, taken on day 0 of MenACWY control vaccination. The receptor set was obtained from an adult in good health.

The genes are TRBV19 and TRBJ1-5; D call uncertain. V was cut by 3 bases and J by 0 bases, with 9 bases left in between. This CDR3 contains 15 residues. Germline V lookup: CDR1 LNHDA, CDR2 SQIVND (reference sequence). CDR3 in DNA: TGTGCCAGTAGTATCGGTCCGTATAGCAATCAGCCCCAGCATTTT. Protein product: CASSIGPYSNQPQHF.

The V and J genes are TRBV13 and TRBJ1-3; 9 bases align to TRBD1. The CDR3 totals 17 residues. Trimming removed 5 bases from V and 0 bases from J; junction bases left unmatched: 8. CDR1 is PRHDT, CDR2 FYEKMQ, per germline (reference sequence). CDR3 sequence: CASSQRQGGSSGNTIYF. Written as DNA, the CDR3 is TGTGCCAGCAGCCAAAGACAGGGGGGGAGCTCTGGAAACACCATATATTTT.

This clone appeared a single time. The chain couples TRBV20-1 to TRBJ1-2, with a tentative D call TRBD1 (6 bases). CDR1 is DFQATT, CDR2 SNEGSKA, per germline (reference sequence). This CDR3 has 12 amino acids. Trimming pared 3 bases from V and 7 bases from J, leaving 12 bases between. CDR3 in DNA: TGCAGTGCTAGTGGGACACCTTCTGGCTACACCTTC. It specifies CSASGTPSGYTF.

CDR3 residues: CASSTMNTEAFF. The CDR3 DNA follows: TGTGCCAGCAGCACAATGAACACTGAAGCTTTCTTT. V usage is TRBV28 and J usage is TRBJ1-1; D remains unclear. Per germline, CDR1 MDHEN and CDR2 SYDVKM. The CDR3 contains 12 residues. The V and J ends lost 6 bases and 0 bases respectively, with 5 bases between them.

The chain joins TRBV19 to TRBJ1-2, with TRBD1 identical over 8 bases. The V gene end was trimmed by 4 bases and the J gene end by 0 bases; junction bases not matched to a gene: 10. Germline V gene sequence: CDR1 LNHDA, CDR2 SQIVND (reference sequence). The CDR3 length is 17 residues. The CDR3 DNA reads as TGTGCCAGTAGTACAGGGGGCCATCTGGGTACTAACTATGGCTACACCTTC. This gives the protein CASSTGGHLGTNYGYTF.

The chain carries TRBV21-1 and TRBJ2-7; the table gives TRBD1 as D, unverified against the DNA. TRBV21-1 is assigned pseudogene status. The CDR3 totals 16 residues. CDR3 residues: CASSKNRRQGSYEQYF. The CDR3 DNA sequence: TGTGCCAGCAGCAAAAACCGCCGACAGGGGTCCTACGAGCAGTACTTC.

J is TRBJ2-7 and V is TRBV7-8, with a weak D call TRBD2 (5 bases). The CDR3 length is 15 residues. Germline V CDR1 and CDR2: SGHVS, FQNEAQ. V was pared by 0 bases and J by 0 bases, with 9 bases between. The CDR3 bases are TGTGCCAGCAGCTTAGCGTTGGGGAGCTCCTACGAGCAGTACTTC. Its protein product is CASSLALGSSYEQYF.

The CDR3 protein is CASSLTLGAYNSPLHF. CDR3 nucleotide sequence: TGTGCCAGCAGCTTAACCCTGGGGGCCTATAATTCACCCCTCCACTTT. The chain has TRBV7-6 and TRBJ1-6; tentative D call: TRBD1 (5 bases). V gave up 2 bases and J gave up 2 bases, with 10 bases separating them. Germline V gene lookup returns CDR1 SGHVS and CDR2 FNYEAQ. The CDR3 extends over 16 amino acids.

This clone was seen only once. J is TRBJ1-1 and V is TRBV7-9, with D perhaps matching TRBD1 (5 bases). The CDR3 length is 13 residues. V lost 6 bases and J 8 bases, leaving 16 bases between the germline ends. CDR1 SEHNR and CDR2 FQNEAQ come from the germline V gene (reference sequence). The CDR3 here is CASSYTQGPEAFF. CDR3 coding DNA: TGTGCCAGCAGTTATACCCAGGGTCCAGAAGCTTTCTTT.

V usage is TRBV5-4 and J usage is TRBJ2-4; D gene unclear. The CDR3 consists of 15 residues. V gave up 3 bases and J gave up 0 bases, with 10 bases separating them. CDR1 SGHNT and CDR2 YYREEE come from the germline V gene (reference sequence). In DNA, the CDR3 is TGTGCCAGCAGCTCTAGTAAGCTAGCCAAAAACATTCAGTACTTC. This translates into CASSSSKLAKNIQYF.

The chain has TRBV6-2 or TRBV6-3 and TRBJ1-2, with 7 bases lining up with TRBD1. This CDR3 is built from 17 residues. Unmatched junction bases numbered 7, after V lost 0 bases and J lost 0 bases. The germline V gene has CDR1 MNHEY and CDR2 SVGEGT. The DNA of the CDR3 is TGTGCCAGCAGTTACTCTATGAGGGGGCCCACTAACTATGGCTACACCTTC. This sequence encodes CASSYSMRGPTNYGYTF.

The gene calls are TRBV15 and TRBJ2-3, with TRBD2 matching 10 bases. The CDR3 has 18 amino acids. V lost 4 bases to trimming and J lost 0 bases; unmatched junction nucleotides: 10. The germline V gene has CDR1 LNHNV and CDR2 YYDKDF (reference sequence). The CDR3 spells CATSKNPTSGTSTDTQYF. CDR3 DNA sequence: TGTGCCACCAGCAAGAACCCTACTAGCGGGACTAGCACAGATACGCAGTATTTT.

V usage is TRBV25-1 and J usage is TRBJ2-3, with TRBD1 matching over 9 bases. V gave up 6 bases and J gave up 1 base; unmatched junction bases: 5. The CDR3 covers 15 residues. Germline CDR1 is MGHDK and CDR2 is SYGVNS. CDR3 in DNA: TGTGCCAGCAGAGCACAGGGGGCCGGCACAGATACGCAGTATTTT. It codes for CASRAQGAGTDTQYF.

The chain combines TRBV24-1 with TRBJ2-1; the D is unclear. Deletions cut 4 bases from V and 13 bases from J, with 22 bases between. Germline CDR1 and CDR2: KGHDR and SFDVKD. The CDR3 covers 15 residues. CDR3 DNA: TGTGCCACCAGTGACCCTACAGATGTGGGCGCTGAACAGTTCTTC. This translates into CATSDPTDVGAEQFF.